Shown below are 2 T cell receptor beta chains from a single sample sequenced in a study of cytomegalovirus exposure and HLA in healthy donors. The PCR contained 60 Vbeta and 13 Jbeta primers. Only in-frame clones appear in the TCRdb table, and some are missing; sequencing was by immunoSEQ multiplex PCR. The sample shows 200,000 or so clones, roughly 77% of them seen only once. Material: PBMCs. The origin of the receptors is a male donor in good health and CMV-seropositive.

The rearrangement uses TRBV6-5 and TRBJ1-1; 7 bases match TRBD1. Per germline, CDR1 MNHEY and CDR2 SVGAGI. The CDR3 consists of 14 residues. Unmatched junction bases numbered 10, after V lost 6 bases and J lost 6 bases. The CDR3 DNA is TGTGCCAGCAGAGTAACAGGGGAAACCTCTGAAGCTTTCTTT. Its translation: CASRVTGETSEAFF.

The chain joins TRBV29-1 to TRBJ1-4; D is perhaps TRBD1 (6 bases). The CDR3 has 14 residues. The V and J ends lost 6 bases and 4 bases respectively, with 15 bases between them. CDR1 and CDR2 (germline): SQVTM, ANQGSEA. CDR3: CSVYRAGVNEKLFF. In DNA, the CDR3 is TGCAGCGTGTACAGGGCAGGGGTTAATGAAAAACTGTTTTTT.